A selection of T cell receptor beta chains follows, all from one sample in a study of T-cell memory formation after mild COVID-19. TCRdb redid the calling of the 5' RACE reads with MiXCR, one entry per CDR3 protein. The profile shows about 90,000 distinct CDR3 sequences, about 13% of them singletons. Sequencing used PBMCs or a T cell subset sorted from them (not recorded which). The receptor set was obtained from an adult woman who had mild COVID-19 (a few samples of this study predate the infection). Cell type and time point are not known. Both conserved end residues are part of each CDR3. Size is stated for part of the rows, as once, few or many counts, or as a class when the clone is expanded.

cdr3_aa: CSVVLAGGSSYEQYF
cdr3_length: 15
clone_size: -
v_call: TRBV29-1

cdr3_aa: CASSLPLAGGPGETQYF
cdr3_length: 17
clone_size: few
v_call: TRBV28

cdr3_aa: CASGEGVWLETQYF
cdr3_length: 14
clone_size: many
v_call: TRBV6-2/TRBV6-3

cdr3_aa: CASSPPLAGGQSNEQFF
cdr3_length: 17
clone_size: few
v_call: TRBV7-9

cdr3_aa: CASSLGLAGVYNEQFF
cdr3_length: 16
clone_size: few
v_call: TRBV7-9

cdr3_aa: CATRQSTDTQYF
cdr3_length: 12
clone_size: -
v_call: TRBV15

cdr3_aa: CASSSTQEAFF
cdr3_length: 11
clone_size: once
v_call: TRBV7-9

cdr3_aa: CASSFASGAYGYGYTF
cdr3_length: 16
clone_size: few
v_call: TRBV5-1

cdr3_aa: CASSFGDPQETQYF
cdr3_length: 14
clone_size: -
v_call: TRBV5-1

cdr3_aa: CASSLGADEQFF
cdr3_length: 12
clone_size: few
v_call: TRBV7-6

cdr3_aa: CASSLKGFAGEQYF
cdr3_length: 14
clone_size: -
v_call: TRBV7-9

cdr3_aa: CATSDMPGTQYF
cdr3_length: 12
clone_size: few
v_call: TRBV24-1

cdr3_aa: CASSIGGAPAGEQYF
cdr3_length: 15
clone_size: few
v_call: TRBV9

cdr3_aa: CASSPVGAYEQYF
cdr3_length: 13
clone_size: -
v_call: TRBV4-1

cdr3_aa: CASSPAPGQETQYF
cdr3_length: 14
clone_size: -
v_call: TRBV12-3/TRBV12-4

cdr3_aa: CASSLTSEDTDTQYF
cdr3_length: 15
clone_size: many
v_call: TRBV5-1

cdr3_aa: CASSSGQGINYGYTF
cdr3_length: 15
clone_size: few
v_call: TRBV5-1

cdr3_aa: CASPGNTGELFF
cdr3_length: 12
clone_size: -
v_call: TRBV12-3/TRBV12-4

cdr3_aa: CASSLYLGGSTGELFF
cdr3_length: 16
clone_size: -
v_call: TRBV7-6

cdr3_aa: CASSDHSQGASNIQYF
cdr3_length: 16
clone_size: few
v_call: TRBV7-8

cdr3_aa: CASILPGHSTDTQYF
cdr3_length: 15
clone_size: -
v_call: TRBV12-3/TRBV12-4

cdr3_aa: CSVLDLDRGGSGANVLTF
cdr3_length: 18
clone_size: few
v_call: TRBV29-1

cdr3_aa: CASTRPGSYEQYF
cdr3_length: 13
clone_size: few
v_call: TRBV5-1

cdr3_aa: CASSPAGTAEQYF
cdr3_length: 13
clone_size: -
v_call: TRBV7-9

cdr3_aa: CASRNKGGFQETQYF
cdr3_length: 15
clone_size: -
v_call: TRBV7-9

cdr3_aa: CSARGGLPGQTQYF
cdr3_length: 14
clone_size: -
v_call: TRBV20-1

cdr3_aa: CASSAWDRGAEAFF
cdr3_length: 14
clone_size: few
v_call: TRBV9

cdr3_aa: CSLRSSYEQYF
cdr3_length: 11
clone_size: few
v_call: TRBV20-1

cdr3_aa: CASSAGQSSFYGYTF
cdr3_length: 15
clone_size: few
v_call: TRBV7-8

cdr3_aa: CASSLEHLSSYNSPLHF
cdr3_length: 17
clone_size: few
v_call: TRBV7-9

cdr3_aa: CASSFGGRTDTQYF
cdr3_length: 14
clone_size: few
v_call: TRBV25-1

cdr3_aa: CASSYLRGDGQETQYF
cdr3_length: 16
clone_size: -
v_call: TRBV5-5

cdr3_aa: CASSQGISSGGSRETQYF
cdr3_length: 18
clone_size: -
v_call: TRBV4-1

cdr3_aa: CASSPDRSYGYTF
cdr3_length: 13
clone_size: few
v_call: TRBV7-9

cdr3_aa: CASSSPGLASNEQFF
cdr3_length: 15
clone_size: -
v_call: TRBV7-6

cdr3_aa: CSVADRAYGYTF
cdr3_length: 12
clone_size: -
v_call: TRBV29-1

cdr3_aa: CSATGTSAGDEQFF
cdr3_length: 14
clone_size: many
v_call: TRBV20-1

cdr3_aa: CASVTSGNTIYF
cdr3_length: 12
clone_size: -
v_call: TRBV12-3/TRBV12-4

cdr3_aa: CSASFPGQGPYNEQFF
cdr3_length: 16
clone_size: many
v_call: TRBV20-1

cdr3_aa: CATSDVYGYTF
cdr3_length: 11
clone_size: -
v_call: TRBV24-1

cdr3_aa: CASSLVGGETQYF
cdr3_length: 13
clone_size: many
v_call: TRBV7-9

cdr3_aa: CASSSRQGSHEQYF
cdr3_length: 14
clone_size: -
v_call: TRBV27

cdr3_aa: CASSPGQAIYGYTF
cdr3_length: 14
clone_size: few
v_call: TRBV7-9

cdr3_aa: CSAKGHTYEQYF
cdr3_length: 12
clone_size: few
v_call: TRBV20-1

cdr3_aa: CASSADFYEQYF
cdr3_length: 12
clone_size: -
v_call: TRBV12-3/TRBV12-4

cdr3_aa: CASSQGLAGEIYNEQFF
cdr3_length: 17
clone_size: few
v_call: TRBV3-1

cdr3_aa: CASSREYSYEQYF
cdr3_length: 13
clone_size: -
v_call: TRBV7-9

cdr3_aa: CASSSWTGGADTEAFF
cdr3_length: 16
clone_size: -
v_call: TRBV7-9

cdr3_aa: CASTPAPRTASSYEQYF
cdr3_length: 17
clone_size: few
v_call: TRBV6-2/TRBV6-3

cdr3_aa: CSASPGLAVPSLQETQYF
cdr3_length: 18
clone_size: many
v_call: TRBV20-1